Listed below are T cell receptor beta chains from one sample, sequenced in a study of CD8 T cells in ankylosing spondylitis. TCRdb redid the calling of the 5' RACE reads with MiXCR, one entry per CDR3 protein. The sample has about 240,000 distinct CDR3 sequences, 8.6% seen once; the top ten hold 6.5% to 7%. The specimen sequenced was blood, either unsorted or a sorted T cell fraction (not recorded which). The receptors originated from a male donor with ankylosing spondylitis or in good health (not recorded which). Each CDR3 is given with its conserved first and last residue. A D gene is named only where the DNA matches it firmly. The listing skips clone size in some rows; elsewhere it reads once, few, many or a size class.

cdr3_aa: CASSQDWQGYEQYF
cdr3_nt: TGCGCCAGCAGCCAAGATTGGCAGGGCTACGAGCAGTACTTC
d_call: -
j_call: TRBJ2-7
v_call: TRBV4-3
clone_size: many

cdr3_aa: CSARDPTSSVQYF
cdr3_nt: TGCAGTGCTAGAGATCCAACTAGTTCTGTGCAGTACTTC
d_call: -
j_call: TRBJ2-7
v_call: TRBV20-1
clone_size: many

cdr3_aa: CASSQGLADAYEQYF
cdr3_nt: TGTGCCAGCAGCCAGGGACTAGCGGATGCCTACGAGCAGTACTTC
d_call: TRBD2
j_call: TRBJ2-7
v_call: TRBV7-2
clone_size: -

cdr3_aa: CASSPSGAEIYYGYTF
cdr3_nt: TGCGCCAGCAGCCCCTCGGGGGCCGAGATTTACTATGGCTACACCTTC
d_call: -
j_call: TRBJ1-2
v_call: TRBV4-1
clone_size: many

cdr3_aa: CASSFFAGRQEADTQYF
cdr3_nt: TGTGCCAGCAGCTTTTTCGCGGGCCGGCAGGAGGCAGATACGCAGTATTTT
d_call: -
j_call: TRBJ2-3
v_call: TRBV7-2
clone_size: many

cdr3_aa: CANVREDRGDDPDTQYF
cdr3_nt: TGTGCCAACGTACGAGAGGACAGGGGAGATGATCCAGATACGCAGTATTTT
d_call: TRBD1
j_call: TRBJ2-3
v_call: TRBV6-2/TRBV6-3
clone_size: many

cdr3_aa: CASSSPLNNEQFF
cdr3_nt: TGTGCCAGCAGCTCACCACTAAATAATGAGCAGTTCTTC
d_call: -
j_call: TRBJ2-1
v_call: TRBV7-9
clone_size: many

cdr3_aa: CASSVVFGATNEKLFF
cdr3_nt: TGTGCCAGCAGCGTAGTCTTTGGGGCTACTAATGAAAAACTGTTTTTT
d_call: -
j_call: TRBJ1-4
v_call: TRBV9
clone_size: many

cdr3_aa: CASSLDRDGELFF
cdr3_nt: TGTGCCAGCAGTTTAGACAGGGATGGGGAGCTGTTTTTT
d_call: TRBD1
j_call: TRBJ2-2
v_call: TRBV7-8
clone_size: many

cdr3_aa: CSARGGAGTDTQYF
cdr3_nt: TGCAGTGCTAGAGGAGGGGCAGGCACAGATACGCAGTATTTT
d_call: -
j_call: TRBJ2-3
v_call: TRBV20-1
clone_size: many

cdr3_aa: CASRTRERNTGELFF
cdr3_nt: TGTGCCAGCAGAACCCGGGAGCGGAACACCGGGGAGCTGTTTTTT
d_call: -
j_call: TRBJ2-2
v_call: TRBV5-6
clone_size: -

cdr3_aa: CASSRKGLTYEQYF
cdr3_nt: TGTGCCAGCAGCCGGAAGGGCCTGACCTACGAGCAGTACTTC
d_call: -
j_call: TRBJ2-7
v_call: TRBV7-8
clone_size: -

cdr3_aa: CASSAGQYRTDTQYF
cdr3_nt: TGTGCCAGCAGTGCGGGACAGTACCGGACAGATACGCAGTATTTT
d_call: TRBD1
j_call: TRBJ2-3
v_call: TRBV2
clone_size: many

cdr3_aa: CSARLAGLSQETQYF
cdr3_nt: TGCAGTGCGAGACTAGCGGGGCTCTCCCAAGAGACCCAGTACTTC
d_call: TRBD2
j_call: TRBJ2-5
v_call: TRBV20-1
clone_size: many

cdr3_aa: CATSAGRNYGYTF
cdr3_nt: TGTGCCACCAGTGCCGGCAGGAACTATGGCTACACCTTC
d_call: -
j_call: TRBJ1-2
v_call: TRBV24-1
clone_size: many

cdr3_aa: CASSVEGVNEQFF
cdr3_nt: TGTGCCAGCAGCGTAGAAGGGGTCAATGAGCAGTTCTTC
d_call: -
j_call: TRBJ2-1
v_call: TRBV9
clone_size: many

cdr3_aa: CASSEGVTGAGETQYF
cdr3_nt: TGTGCCAGCAGTGAAGGGGTTACAGGGGCTGGAGAGACCCAGTACTTC
d_call: TRBD1
j_call: TRBJ2-5
v_call: TRBV25-1
clone_size: -